This T cell receptor beta chain was observed in a study of regulatory T cells in long-lasting Graves disease. Study-wide results and limits: More public clonotypes were shared by persistent patients (around 2,600) than by new patients (roughly 910). Persistent Graves' patients possessed reduced TCR diversity relative to recently diagnosed ones.

Time point given: newly diagnosed GD, antithyroid drugs for less than 3 months. The TCR library was made from RNA extracted from PBMCs. Graves' disease diagnoses used American Thyroid Association guidelines. According to the study, TCR beta libraries were built with iRepertoire HTBI primers and CDR3-region Arm-PCR. TCRdb processed the multiplex PCR reads anew with MiXCR; each CDR3 protein has one entry. The sample has about 440,000 distinct CDR3 sequences, about 15% seen once. This CDR3 has 14 amino acids. Germline CDR1 and CDR2: SGHTA and FQGNSA. With V trimmed by 6 bases and J by 5 bases, 9 bases remained unmatched. On this clonotype itself: The antigen remains undetermined.

These sequences were also reported in another study, on T cells in Graves' hyperthyroidism and ophthalmopathy. From that paper: Through a model of 13 V-J features, ophthalmopathy was separated from stable hyperthyroidism.

The sequence was obtained from a woman in her twenties or thirties with Graves disease. The V and J genes are TRBV7-2 and TRBJ2-7; 8 nucleotides agree with TRBD2. Sequenced here: peripheral blood mononuclear cells (PBMCs), sampled at new diagnosis, from a patient treated with antithyroid drugs. The CDR3 reads CASRGAGVVHEQYF. The CDR3 region has the DNA TGTGCCAGCAGGGGAGCGGGAGTTGTCCACGAGCAGTACTTC.